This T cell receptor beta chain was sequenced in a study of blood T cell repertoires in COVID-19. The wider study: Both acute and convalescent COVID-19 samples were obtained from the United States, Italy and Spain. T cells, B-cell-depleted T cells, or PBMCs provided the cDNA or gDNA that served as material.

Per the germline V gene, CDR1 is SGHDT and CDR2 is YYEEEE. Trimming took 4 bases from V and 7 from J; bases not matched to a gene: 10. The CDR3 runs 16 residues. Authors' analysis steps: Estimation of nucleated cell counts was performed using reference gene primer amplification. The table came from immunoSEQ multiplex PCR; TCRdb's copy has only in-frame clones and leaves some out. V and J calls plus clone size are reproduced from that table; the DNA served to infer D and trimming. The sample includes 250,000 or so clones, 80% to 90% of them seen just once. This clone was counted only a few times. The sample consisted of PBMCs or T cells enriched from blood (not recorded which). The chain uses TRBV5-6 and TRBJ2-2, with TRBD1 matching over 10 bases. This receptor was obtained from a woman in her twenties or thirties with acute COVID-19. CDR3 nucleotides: TGTGCCAGCAGCACCGAGGACAGGGGGTATCACGGGGAGCTGTTTTTT. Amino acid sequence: CASSTEDRGYHGELFF.